This TCR beta chain appears in the sequencing data of a study of monozygotic twins with inflammatory bowel disease. Regarding the study as a whole: People with IBD had fewer clonotypes in common with others than healthy twins did, especially with disease activity.

TCRdb reanalyzed the 5' RACE reads and collapses them to one entry per CDR3 protein, without DNA. This sample contains more than 85,000 distinct CDR3 sequences. The CDR3 is 14 residues long. In germline, CDR1 is SGHRS, CDR2 YFSETQ. Of note for this clonotype: Its antigen is currently unknown.

This sequence was found in a human donor with ulcerative colitis or Crohn's disease, or a healthy co-twin of an affected twin (not recorded which). The specimen sequenced was blood. The chain is built from TRBV5-1 and TRBJ2-7; the TCRdb D gene call, TRBD2, has no DNA to confirm it. The CDR3 loop is CASSPGGGNHEQYF.